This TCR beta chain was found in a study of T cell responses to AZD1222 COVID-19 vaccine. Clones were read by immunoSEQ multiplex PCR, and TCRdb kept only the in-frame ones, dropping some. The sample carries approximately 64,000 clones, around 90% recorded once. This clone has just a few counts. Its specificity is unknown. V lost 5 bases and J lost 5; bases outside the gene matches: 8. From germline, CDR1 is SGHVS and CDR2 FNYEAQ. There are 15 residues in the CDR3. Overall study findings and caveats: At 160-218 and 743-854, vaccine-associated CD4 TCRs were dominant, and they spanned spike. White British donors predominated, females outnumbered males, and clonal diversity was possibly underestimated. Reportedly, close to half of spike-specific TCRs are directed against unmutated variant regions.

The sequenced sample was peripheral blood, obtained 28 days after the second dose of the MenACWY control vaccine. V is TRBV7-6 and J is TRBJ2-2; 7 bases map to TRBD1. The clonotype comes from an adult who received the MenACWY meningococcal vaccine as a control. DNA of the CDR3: TGTGCCAGCAGCCCCCTTACAGGGGAAACCGGGGAGCTGTTTTTT. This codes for CASSPLTGETGELFF.